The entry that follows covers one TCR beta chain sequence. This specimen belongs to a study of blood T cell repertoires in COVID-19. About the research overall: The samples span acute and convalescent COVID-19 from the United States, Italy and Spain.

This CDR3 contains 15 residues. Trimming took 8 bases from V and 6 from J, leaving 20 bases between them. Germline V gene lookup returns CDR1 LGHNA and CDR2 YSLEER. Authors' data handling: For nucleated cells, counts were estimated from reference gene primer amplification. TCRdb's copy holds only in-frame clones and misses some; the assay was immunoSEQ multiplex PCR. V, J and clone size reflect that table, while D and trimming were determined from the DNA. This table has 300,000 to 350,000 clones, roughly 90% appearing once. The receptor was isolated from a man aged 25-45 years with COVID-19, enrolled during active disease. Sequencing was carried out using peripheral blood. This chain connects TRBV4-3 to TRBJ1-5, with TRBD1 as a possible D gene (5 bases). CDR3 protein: CASSPAPPGSQPQHF. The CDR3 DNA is TGCGCCAGCTCTCCCGCCCCTCCAGGGTCTCAGCCCCAGCATTTT.